This is a list of T cell receptor beta chains from one sample in a study of human T cells and chemical hapten exposure. Each CDR3 protein gets one entry after TCRdb re-called the RACE reads with MiXCR. Among 180,000 or so distinct CDR3 sequences, approximately 20% were seen once, and the ten largest hold approximately 6.7%. The specimen was whole blood, collected in connection with sensitization to the hapten diphenylcyclopropenone (DPC). The receptors derive from a woman in her forties or fifties with alopecia areata. Some clones in this sample may be carry-over from other donors' samples. Each CDR3 is given with its conserved first and last residue. Each record gives: V gene, J gene, clone size, D gene, CDR3 length, CDR3 DNA, CDR3 protein. The D gene is left open where the match is weak. Clone size is stated in some rows and not others, as once, few, many or a class when expanded.

v_gene: TRBV20-1; j_gene: TRBJ1-1; abundance: few; d_gene: -; len: 13; CDR3nt: TGCAGTGCTAGACAGGACGAGAACACTGAAGCTTTCTTT; CDR3aa: CSARQDENTEAFF
v_gene: TRBV2; j_gene: TRBJ2-2; abundance: many; d_gene: -; len: 12; CDR3nt: TGTGCCAGCAGCCAGAACACCGGGGAGCTGTTTTTT; CDR3aa: CASSQNTGELFF
v_gene: TRBV6-2/TRBV6-3; j_gene: TRBJ2-5; abundance: -; d_gene: TRBD2; len: 16; CDR3nt: TGTGCCAGCAATAAAGGACTAGCGGGAGGCCAAGAGACCCAGTACTTC; CDR3aa: CASNKGLAGGQETQYF
v_gene: TRBV29-1; j_gene: TRBJ2-1; abundance: -; d_gene: TRBD1; len: 14; CDR3nt: TGCAGCGTTGGTGGCGGGACAGGGAGGAATGAGCAGTTCTTC; CDR3aa: CSVGGGTGRNEQFF
v_gene: TRBV9; j_gene: TRBJ2-1; abundance: many; d_gene: TRBD2; len: 15; CDR3nt: TGTGCCAGCAGCGTAGGACTAGCGGGTAACAATGAGCAGTTCTTC; CDR3aa: CASSVGLAGNNEQFF
v_gene: TRBV9; j_gene: TRBJ1-2; abundance: few; d_gene: -; len: 15; CDR3nt: TGTGCCAGCAGCGTAGTTCCCCAGGAGAGCTATGGCTACACCTTC; CDR3aa: CASSVVPQESYGYTF
v_gene: TRBV20-1; j_gene: TRBJ2-7; abundance: -; d_gene: TRBD2; len: 15; CDR3nt: TGCAGTGCTAGCTCTAGGACTAGCGCATCCTACGAGCAGTACTTC; CDR3aa: CSASSRTSASYEQYF
v_gene: TRBV4-2; j_gene: TRBJ2-3; abundance: few; d_gene: -; len: 13; CDR3nt: TGTGCCAGCAGCCAACAGGAAGGGGATACGCAGTATTTT; CDR3aa: CASSQQEGDTQYF
v_gene: TRBV20-1; j_gene: TRBJ2-7; abundance: few; d_gene: TRBD2; len: 15; CDR3nt: TGCAGTGCTAGTGGGTTCCTAGCGGGATCCTACGAGCAGTACTTC; CDR3aa: CSASGFLAGSYEQYF
v_gene: TRBV15; j_gene: TRBJ2-7; abundance: few; d_gene: -; len: 14; CDR3nt: TGTGCCACCAGCCAGCCGGGACTTACCTACGAGCAGTACTTC; CDR3aa: CATSQPGLTYEQYF